Sequencing of this TCR beta chain was carried out in a study of blood T cells in healthy people across ages. Germline V gives CDR1 MGHRA, CDR2 YSYEKL. The germline V and J ends were trimmed by 4 bases and 0 bases, with 16 bases remaining between them. This CDR3 is 16 amino acids long. For the second PCR, which ran for about 6 to 11 cycles, a sample-barcoded 5' primer and a J-beta primer mix were used. TCRdb re-called the 5' RACE reads with MiXCR, one entry per CDR3 protein. The sample lists over a million distinct CDR3 sequences, 40% to 45% seen once, with 18% in the top ten. In this sample, this clonotype turned up a few times.

The sequenced sample was blood. The origin of this receptor is an older woman in good health. J is TRBJ2-7 and V is TRBV4-1; D possibly corresponds to TRBD1 (5 bases). The CDR3 region is CASSLMTRASSYEQYF. The CDR3 DNA follows: TGCGCCAGCAGCCTGATGACCAGGGCTAGCTCCTACGAGCAGTACTTC.